This T cell receptor (beta chain) was recorded in a study of blood T cell repertoires in COVID-19. Study summary: Sites in the United States, Italy and Spain provided acute and convalescent COVID-19 samples.

In the original processing: Amplified reference gene primers provided the basis for estimating nucleated cell counts. TCRdb's table, derived via immunoSEQ multiplex PCR, lists solely in-frame clones and lacks some. Clone size and V and J calls were adopted from that table, with D and trimming inferred from the DNA. This table has some 190,000 clones, roughly nine tenths appearing once. The CDR3 runs 16 residues. Per the germline V gene, CDR1 is LGHDT and CDR2 is YNNKEL (reference sequence). J gave up 8 bases and V 4 bases, and 14 bases lay outside the gene matches. Participant ages covered roughly 18 to 89 years across approximately 25 US areas. Membership in each cohort depended on participant-reported clinical history.

The V and J genes are TRBV3-1 (or the pseudogene TRBV3-2) and TRBJ1-2, with 9 bases fitting TRBD1. Source material: PBMCs or T cells enriched from blood (not recorded which). The TCR comes from a woman aged 40-49 years with acute COVID-19. The CDR3 DNA follows: TGTGCCAGCAGCCTCTTAACACAGGGGGCGTCCGGCGGCTACACCTTC. Protein product: CASSLLTQGASGGYTF.